Below, one T cell receptor beta chain is given with its context. The method was immunoSEQ multiplex PCR; TCRdb's version includes in-frame clones alone and lacks a portion of them. Of under 150,000 clones detected, around nine tenths appear once; the ten largest clones hold around 9%. This entry belongs to a study of control samples from healthy donors and cancer patients. This CDR3 is built from 14 residues. V was pared by 3 bases and J by 7 bases, with 13 bases between. Germline V CDR1 and CDR2: LNHDA, SQIVND (reference sequence). This TCR came from a woman aged 30 to 39 in good health. Material for sequencing was blood. This chain links TRBV19 with TRBJ1-5; weak D call: TRBD1 (5 bases). The CDR3 region has the DNA TGTGCCAGTAGTATTCTTGGGGGATCCCAGCCCCAGCATTTT. Translating it yields CASSILGGSQPQHF.